This note documents a single T cell receptor (beta chain) sequence. Its antigen is still unknown. The CDR3 is 14 amino acids. Germline V lookup: CDR1 SGHTA, CDR2 FQGNSA. V was cut by 1 base and J by 4 bases, with 11 bases left in between. This record comes from a study of circulating and synovial CD4+ cells in juvenile arthritis. Whole-study findings and limits: Traditional Vbeta family usage analysis missed the pathogenic-like versus bulk difference. Some such blood samples were as oligoclonal as synovium. Deeper sequencing increased measured overlap with synovial clonotypes. Circulating pathogenic-like lymphocytes shared a substantially higher fraction of CDR3 sequences with synovium than bulk blood.

Assay: immunoSEQ multiplex PCR; the TCRdb copy retains only in-frame clones and omits some. The sample lists 34,000 or so clones, just under 95% seen once, with around 0.64% in the top ten. The chain is built from TRBV7-2 and TRBJ2-7; D remains unclear. Sequencing was done on a sample of CD4+ T cells from blood. The receptor was isolated from a human donor with juvenile idiopathic arthritis. CDR3 in DNA: TGTGCCAGCAGCTTAGTTGGCGGAAAGTACGAGCAGTACTTC. This encodes CASSLVGGKYEQYF.